These T cell receptor beta chains were read from a single sample in a study of T cells in localized non-small cell lung cancer. The method was immunoSEQ multiplex PCR; TCRdb's version includes in-frame clones alone and lacks a portion of them. The sample contains tens of thousands of clones, about 89% of which appear only once. Sequenced here: peripheral blood, sampled before any cancer treatment. These receptors were obtained from a woman aged 40-69 years with stage I lung adenocarcinoma. Both conserved end residues are part of each CDR3. Fields, in order: V gene, D gene, clone size, J gene, CDR3 protein, CDR3 DNA. A D gene is named only where the DNA matches it firmly. Only part of the rows carry a size: once, few, many, or a class if the clone is expanded.

v_call: TRBV7-9
d_call: .
clone_size: .
j_call: TRBJ2-3
cdr3_aa: CASSFLAGLSTDTQYF
cdr3_nt: TGTGCCAGCAGCTTTCTGGCGGGCCTAAGCACAGATACGCAGTATTTT

v_call: TRBV15
d_call: TRBD1
clone_size: large
j_call: TRBJ2-2
cdr3_aa: CATSRDRGSGELFF
cdr3_nt: TGTGCCACCAGCAGGGACAGGGGGAGCGGGGAGCTGTTTTTT

v_call: TRBV5-1
d_call: .
clone_size: .
j_call: TRBJ2-2
cdr3_aa: CASSLRAGANTGELFF
cdr3_nt: TGCGCCAGCAGCTTGAGAGCGGGTGCGAACACCGGGGAGCTGTTTTTT

v_call: TRBV7-2
d_call: .
clone_size: .
j_call: TRBJ1-6
cdr3_aa: CASSPGQTVSPLHF
cdr3_nt: TGTGCCAGCAGCCCCGGGCAGACGGTTTCACCCCTCCACTTT

v_call: TRBV6-5
d_call: TRBD1
clone_size: .
j_call: TRBJ1-3
cdr3_aa: CASSPDRGGGNTIYF
cdr3_nt: TGTGCCAGCAGCCCGGACAGGGGAGGAGGAAACACCATATATTTT

v_call: TRBV27
d_call: .
clone_size: .
j_call: TRBJ2-7
cdr3_aa: CASSSQGYEQYF
cdr3_nt: TGTGCCAGCAGTTCCCAGGGTTACGAGCAGTACTTC

v_call: TRBV6-6
d_call: .
clone_size: .
j_call: TRBJ2-7
cdr3_aa: CASTEGYEQYF
cdr3_nt: TGTGCCAGCACCGAGGGCTACGAGCAGTACTTC

v_call: TRBV10-1
d_call: .
clone_size: .
j_call: TRBJ2-5
cdr3_aa: CASSEFGAESETQYF
cdr3_nt: TGCGCCAGCAGTGAGTTTGGGGCAGAAAGTGAGACCCAGTACTTC

v_call: TRBV7-9
d_call: TRBD1
clone_size: .
j_call: TRBJ1-4
cdr3_aa: CASSTSTGTEKLFF
cdr3_nt: TGTGCCAGCAGCACCTCGACAGGGACTGAAAAACTGTTTTTT

v_call: TRBV10-3
d_call: TRBD2
clone_size: .
j_call: TRBJ2-1
cdr3_aa: CATAGGGMNEQFF
cdr3_nt: TGTGCCACCGCGGGCGGGGGGATGAATGAGCAGTTCTTC

v_call: TRBV5-1
d_call: .
clone_size: .
j_call: TRBJ2-1
cdr3_aa: CASSLGLVGYNEQFF
cdr3_nt: TGCGCCAGCAGCTTGGGGTTGGTGGGTTACAATGAGCAGTTCTTC

v_call: TRBV6-6
d_call: .
clone_size: once
j_call: TRBJ1-3
cdr3_aa: CASTYQQASSGNTIYF
cdr3_nt: TGTGCCAGCACCTACCAACAGGCCAGCTCTGGAAACACCATATATTTT

v_call: TRBV19
d_call: .
clone_size: .
j_call: TRBJ2-1
cdr3_aa: CASSMPASSSYNEQFF
cdr3_nt: TGTGCCAGTAGTATGCCAGCAAGTAGCTCCTACAATGAGCAGTTCTTC

v_call: TRBV14
d_call: TRBD1
clone_size: once
j_call: TRBJ1-2
cdr3_aa: CASNSGQGNYGYTF
cdr3_nt: TGTGCCAGCAACTCCGGACAGGGGAACTATGGCTACACCTTC

v_call: TRBV2
d_call: TRBD1
clone_size: .
j_call: TRBJ1-5
cdr3_aa: CASSVQGGPNQPQHF
cdr3_nt: TGTGCCAGCAGTGTACAGGGGGGGCCCAATCAGCCCCAGCATTTT

v_call: TRBV5-6
d_call: TRBD1
clone_size: .
j_call: TRBJ1-2
cdr3_aa: CASRNPTGGLLGYTF
cdr3_nt: TGTGCCAGCAGAAATCCGACAGGGGGACTTTTAGGCTACACCTTC

v_call: TRBV9
d_call: .
clone_size: .
j_call: TRBJ1-4
cdr3_aa: CASSVATGGTTNEKLFF
cdr3_nt: TGTGCCAGCAGCGTAGCTACTGGGGGGACGACTAATGAAAAACTGTTTTTT

v_call: TRBV9
d_call: TRBD2
clone_size: .
j_call: TRBJ2-3
cdr3_aa: CASSRLAGILDTQYF
cdr3_nt: TGTGCCAGCAGCCGCCTAGCGGGGATCCTGGATACGCAGTATTTT

v_call: TRBV27
d_call: TRBD1
clone_size: .
j_call: TRBJ1-1
cdr3_aa: CASSYQGATEAFF
cdr3_nt: TGTGCCAGCAGTTACCAGGGGGCCACTGAAGCTTTCTTT

v_call: TRBV7-9
d_call: TRBD1
clone_size: .
j_call: TRBJ2-7
cdr3_aa: CASSPDRGGSYEQYF
cdr3_nt: TGTGCCAGCAGCCCCGACAGGGGGGGATCCTACGAGCAGTACTTC

v_call: TRBV5-6
d_call: .
clone_size: .
j_call: TRBJ1-6
cdr3_aa: CASSLDRGSNSPLHF
cdr3_nt: TGTGCCAGCAGCTTGGATAGGGGTAGTAATTCACCCCTCCACTTT

v_call: TRBV7-8
d_call: .
clone_size: .
j_call: TRBJ1-5
cdr3_aa: CASSSSGETNQPQHF
cdr3_nt: TGTGCCAGCAGCTCGTCCGGGGAGACCAATCAGCCCCAGCATTTT

v_call: TRBV10-2
d_call: TRBD1
clone_size: .
j_call: TRBJ2-7
cdr3_aa: CAGSSRATGFHEQYF
cdr3_nt: TGCGCCGGCTCCAGCCGGGCGACAGGGTTCCACGAGCAGTACTTC

v_call: TRBV9
d_call: .
clone_size: .
j_call: TRBJ2-2
cdr3_aa: CASSFLGGDGELFF
cdr3_nt: TGTGCCAGCAGTTTCCTGGGGGGTGACGGGGAGCTGTTTTTT

v_call: TRBV30
d_call: .
clone_size: .
j_call: TRBJ2-3
cdr3_aa: CAWRVWTTDTQYF
cdr3_nt: TGTGCCTGGAGAGTTTGGACGACAGATACGCAGTATTTT

v_call: TRBV19
d_call: TRBD2
clone_size: .
j_call: TRBJ2-7
cdr3_aa: CASRAVAGGTYGQYF
cdr3_nt: TGTGCCAGTAGGGCTGTAGCGGGAGGAACCTACGGGCAGTACTTC

v_call: TRBV28
d_call: .
clone_size: medium-sized
j_call: TRBJ2-7
cdr3_aa: CASRTPPGTQNSYEQYF
cdr3_nt: TGTGCCAGCAGGACACCGCCCGGGACTCAAAACTCCTACGAGCAGTACTTC

v_call: TRBV13
d_call: TRBD2
clone_size: .
j_call: TRBJ2-5
cdr3_aa: CASSLASGGGSETQYF
cdr3_nt: TGTGCCAGCAGCTTGGCGAGCGGGGGGGGATCGGAGACCCAGTACTTC

v_call: TRBV6-5
d_call: .
clone_size: .
j_call: TRBJ1-5
cdr3_aa: CASRGSSNQPQHF
cdr3_nt: TGTGCCAGCAGGGGTTCCAGCAATCAGCCCCAGCATTTT

v_call: TRBV25-1
d_call: TRBD1
clone_size: .
j_call: TRBJ1-3
cdr3_aa: CASSDPPQGGGNTIYF
cdr3_nt: TGTGCCAGCAGTGATCCACCACAGGGGGGAGGAAACACCATATATTTT

v_call: TRBV27
d_call: TRBD2
clone_size: .
j_call: TRBJ2-7
cdr3_aa: CASNFATSGYSYEQYF
cdr3_nt: TGTGCCAGCAATTTTGCCACTAGCGGTTACTCCTACGAGCAGTACTTC

v_call: TRBV7-6
d_call: .
clone_size: .
j_call: TRBJ1-6
cdr3_aa: CASSPSSYNSPLHF
cdr3_nt: TGTGCCAGCAGCCCGAGCTCCTATAATTCACCCCTCCACTTT

v_call: TRBV7-2
d_call: .
clone_size: few
j_call: TRBJ1-2
cdr3_aa: CASSLVVGGASNYGYTF
cdr3_nt: TGTGCCAGCAGCTTAGTAGTGGGGGGCGCGTCGAACTATGGCTACACCTTC

v_call: TRBV11-3
d_call: TRBD2
clone_size: .
j_call: TRBJ2-1
cdr3_aa: CASSLGLAGASSYNEQFF
cdr3_nt: TGTGCCAGCAGCTTAGGGCTAGCGGGGGCAAGCTCCTACAATGAGCAGTTCTTC

v_call: TRBV7-9
d_call: .
clone_size: .
j_call: TRBJ2-2
cdr3_aa: CASRDTANTGELFF
cdr3_nt: TGTGCCAGCCGGGACACCGCGAACACCGGGGAGCTGTTTTTT

v_call: TRBV7-3
d_call: TRBD2
clone_size: .
j_call: TRBJ2-3
cdr3_aa: CASSLGTSGTDTQYF
cdr3_nt: TGTGCCAGCAGCTTGGGGACTAGCGGAACAGATACGCAGTATTTT

v_call: TRBV27
d_call: .
clone_size: .
j_call: TRBJ1-1
cdr3_aa: CASGSETSLEAFF
cdr3_nt: TGTGCCAGCGGATCGGAAACTAGTCTCGAAGCTTTCTTT

v_call: TRBV7-6
d_call: .
clone_size: .
j_call: TRBJ1-4
cdr3_aa: CASAPGTTLGEKLFF
cdr3_nt: TGTGCCAGCGCCCCCGGGACAACCTTGGGGGAAAAACTGTTTTTT

v_call: TRBV30
d_call: TRBD2
clone_size: .
j_call: TRBJ2-3
cdr3_aa: CAWSMAGGTDTQYF
cdr3_nt: TGTGCCTGGAGTATGGCGGGAGGGACGGATACGCAGTATTTT

v_call: TRBV11-2
d_call: TRBD2
clone_size: once
j_call: TRBJ2-2
cdr3_aa: CASSDLAETNTGELFF
cdr3_nt: TGTGCCAGCAGCGACCTAGCGGAAACGAACACCGGGGAGCTGTTTTTT

v_call: TRBV21-1
d_call: .
clone_size: .
j_call: TRBJ2-1
cdr3_aa: CASSEGNNEQFF
cdr3_nt: TGTGCCAGCAGCGAAGGTAACAATGAGCAGTTCTTC

v_call: TRBV5-1
d_call: TRBD1
clone_size: .
j_call: TRBJ2-4
cdr3_aa: CASSLAGTGAIQYF
cdr3_nt: TGCGCCAGCAGCTTGGCAGGGACAGGGGCCATTCAGTACTTC

v_call: TRBV7-2
d_call: TRBD1
clone_size: few
j_call: TRBJ1-1
cdr3_aa: CASSLSGGQLEAFF
cdr3_nt: TGTGCCAGCAGCTTATCGGGGGGACAGCTAGAAGCTTTCTTT

v_call: TRBV9
d_call: .
clone_size: .
j_call: TRBJ1-2
cdr3_aa: CASSPRDNYGYTF
cdr3_nt: TGTGCCAGCAGCCCCCGGGACAACTATGGCTACACCTTC

v_call: TRBV28
d_call: TRBD1
clone_size: .
j_call: TRBJ2-7
cdr3_aa: CASSLATGGSYEQYF
cdr3_nt: TGTGCCAGCAGTTTGGCGACAGGGGGCTCCTACGAGCAGTACTTC

v_call: TRBV5-1
d_call: .
clone_size: .
j_call: TRBJ2-5
cdr3_aa: CATSGEGRETQYF
cdr3_nt: TGCGCCACCTCAGGGGAGGGGCGTGAGACCCAGTACTTC

v_call: TRBV30
d_call: .
clone_size: .
j_call: TRBJ2-7
cdr3_aa: CAWTLRFSYEQYF
cdr3_nt: TGTGCCTGGACACTCAGATTTTCCTACGAGCAGTACTTC

v_call: TRBV9
d_call: .
clone_size: .
j_call: TRBJ2-3
cdr3_aa: CASSEQGDTQYF
cdr3_nt: TGTGCCAGCAGCGAACAGGGCGATACGCAGTATTTT

v_call: TRBV7-6
d_call: .
clone_size: .
j_call: TRBJ2-7
cdr3_aa: CASSWDKAYEQYF
cdr3_nt: TGTGCCAGCAGCTGGGACAAAGCCTACGAGCAGTACTTC

v_call: TRBV10-1
d_call: .
clone_size: .
j_call: TRBJ1-1
cdr3_aa: CASSSFYSGESSENTEAFF
cdr3_nt: TGCGCCAGCAGTTCATTCTACTCAGGGGAGTCATCAGAGAACACTGAAGCTTTCTTT

v_call: TRBV19
d_call: TRBD2
clone_size: few
j_call: TRBJ2-1
cdr3_aa: CASSITSGSPSEQFF
cdr3_nt: TGTGCCAGTAGTATAACTAGCGGGAGCCCAAGTGAGCAGTTCTTC

v_call: TRBV6-5
d_call: .
clone_size: .
j_call: TRBJ1-2
cdr3_aa: CASSYSGENYGYTF
cdr3_nt: TGTGCCAGCAGTTACTCGGGGGAAAACTATGGCTACACCTTC

v_call: TRBV6-1
d_call: .
clone_size: .
j_call: TRBJ1-1
cdr3_aa: CASSYGSLGGTEAFF
cdr3_nt: TGTGCCAGCTCCTATGGCTCCCTTGGGGGCACTGAAGCTTTCTTT

v_call: TRBV28
d_call: .
clone_size: .
j_call: TRBJ2-4
cdr3_aa: CASSTDSLGDIQYF
cdr3_nt: TGTGCCAGCAGTACAGACTCCCTAGGAGACATTCAGTACTTC

v_call: TRBV19
d_call: .
clone_size: once
j_call: TRBJ2-2
cdr3_aa: CASTAVHGTGELFF
cdr3_nt: TGTGCCAGTACTGCAGTTCATGGCACCGGGGAGCTGTTTTTT

v_call: TRBV5-1
d_call: TRBD1
clone_size: .
j_call: TRBJ1-2
cdr3_aa: CASSLTDRAGGYTF
cdr3_nt: TGCGCCAGCAGCTTGACTGACAGGGCCGGAGGCTACACCTTC

v_call: TRBV14
d_call: TRBD2
clone_size: .
j_call: TRBJ2-4
cdr3_aa: CASSETSGRSKNIQYF
cdr3_nt: TGTGCCAGCAGCGAGACTAGCGGGAGGTCCAAAAACATTCAGTACTTC

v_call: TRBV19
d_call: .
clone_size: once
j_call: TRBJ1-1
cdr3_aa: CASSIGSPVAFF
cdr3_nt: TGTGCCAGTAGTATCGGTTCACCTGTAGCTTTCTTT